This T cell receptor beta chain was captured in a study of blood T cells in healthy people across ages. Germline CDR1 reads DFQATT; CDR2 reads SNEGSKA (reference sequence). This CDR3 is 13 amino acids long. Together with a sample-barcoded 5' primer, a J-beta primer mix was included in a second PCR lasting about 7 to 12 cycles. TCRdb recomputed calls from the 5' RACE reads with MiXCR, one row per CDR3 protein. The sample includes more than 650,000 distinct CDR3 sequences, roughly 24% of them seen just once. Separately, the same data were catalogued under a study of T cells of mothers and their children.

This chain connects TRBV20-1 to TRBJ2-5; the match to TRBD1 covers 8 bases. The DNA end is more similar to TRBJ2-7, so the J call may be wrong. Sample: blood. The origin of this receptor is a boy aged 5-17 years in good health. Here the CDR3 DNA reads TGCAGTGCTAGAGAGACAGGGGAAGACGAGCAGTACTTC. Amino acids: CSARETGEDEQYF.